These 10 T cell receptor beta chains were all obtained from the same sample, sequenced in a study of response to subunit inactivated influenza vaccine. TCRdb processed the RT-PCR reads anew with MiXCR; each CDR3 protein has one entry. The sample has 700,000 to 800,000 distinct CDR3 sequences; approximately 17% are singletons. The sample was PBMCs from blood, taken 5 to 6 days after vaccination. These TCRs come from a man aged 45-60 years who received an inactivated influenza vaccine.

This clonotype showed up just a few times. The chain joins TRBV15 to TRBJ1-2, with D maybe TRBD1 (6 bases). Germline CDR1 reads LNHNV; CDR2 reads YYDKDF (reference sequence). The V and J ends lost 3 bases and 6 bases respectively, with 17 bases between them. This CDR3 spans 15 amino acids. In DNA form, the CDR3 reads TGTGCCACCAGCAGGACGGAAGTTCAGGGGCATGGCTACACCTTC. Encoded protein: CATSRTEVQGHGYTF.

The rearrangement uses TRBV20-1 and TRBJ2-2, with D possibly TRBD2 on 5 matching bases. Trimming shortened V by 1 base and J by 1 base, and 13 bases separated the two germline ends. The CDR3 loop spans 16 amino acids. CDR1 is DFQATT and CDR2 is SNEGSKA in the germline V gene (reference sequence). Here the CDR3 DNA reads TGCAGTGCTAGAGGTGGATGGGAGAAGAACACCGGGGAGCTGTTTTTT. It encodes CSARGGWEKNTGELFF.

With regard to this clonotype: One base away lies a much larger clone, so this may be a sequencing read error. CDR3 residues: CVSSLGTLNYEQYF. CDR3 DNA: TGTGTCAGCAGTTTAGGGACCTTAAACTACGAGCAGTACTTC. This chain connects TRBV12-3 or TRBV12-4 to TRBJ2-7, with D perhaps TRBD1 or TRBD2 (5 bases each). The CDR3 runs to 14 residues.

This chain links TRBV12-3 or TRBV12-4 with TRBJ2-7; no reliable D call. The CDR3 totals 12 residues. V was cut by 5 bases and J by 7 bases, with 12 bases left in between. The chain's CDR3 is CASSQTLWEQYF. As DNA, the CDR3 is TGTGCCAGCAGTCAGACCCTTTGGGAGCAGTACTTC.

This chain connects TRBV5-1 to TRBJ1-1; D is unresolved. The CDR3 length is 14 residues. Germline loops: CDR1 SGHRS, CDR2 YFSETQ. Trimming removed 4 bases at V and 0 bases at J, with 10 bases between. CDR3 amino acids: CASSVSSLNTEAFF. Here the CDR3 DNA reads TGCGCCAGCAGCGTAAGTAGTCTGAACACTGAAGCTTTCTTT.

This clonotype was detected many times. V usage is TRBV9 and J usage is TRBJ2-1, with 14 bases fitting TRBD2. The CDR3 spans 18 residues. The J segment lost 4 bases and the V segment lost 4 bases, leaving 10 bases of the junction unmatched. The germline V gene has CDR1 SGDLS and CDR2 YYNGEE. The CDR3 bases are TGTGCCAGCAGCTTCCGGACTAGCGGGAGGCCCCCTTACAATGAGCAGTTCTTC. As protein: CASSFRTSGRPPYNEQFF.

This clonotype was seen repeatedly, ten times or more. V is TRBV10-3 and J is TRBJ1-2; D not resolved. Germline CDR1 is ENHRY and CDR2 is SYGVKD. The ends were cut back, 7 bases at V and 4 bases at J, with 10 bases in the middle. The CDR3 is 12 residues long. For the CDR3, the DNA is TGTGCCATCAAAGGGTCCACCTATGGCTACACCTTC. Its translation is CAIKGSTYGYTF.

The rearrangement joins TRBV6-2 or TRBV6-3 to TRBJ2-4; D possibly corresponds to TRBD2 (5 bases). Germline-derived CDR1 and CDR2 are MNHEY and SVGEGT. V was trimmed by 2 bases and J by 0 bases, leaving 14 bases between them. The CDR3 runs 17 residues. CDR3 amino acids: CASSYLGRTLAKNIQYF. For the CDR3, the DNA is TGTGCCAGCAGTTACCTAGGACGGACTCTAGCCAAAAACATTCAGTACTTC.

The rearrangement links TRBV9 to TRBJ2-1; D may be TRBD2 (6 bases). The germline gives CDR1 SGDLS, CDR2 YYNGEE. This CDR3 has 16 amino acids. V was shortened by 0 bases and J by 0 bases, with 10 bases between the two germline ends. The CDR3 nucleotides read TGTGCCAGCAGCGTAGGGGGGACTGGCTCCTACAATGAGCAGTTCTTC. Residues: CASSVGGTGSYNEQFF.

This clonotype was detected only a few times. The chain couples TRBV20-1 to TRBJ2-7, with a possible D match to TRBD2 (6 bases). There are 13 residues in the CDR3. The V gene lost 2 bases and the J gene lost 3 bases, with 11 bases spanning the gap. CDR1 is DFQATT and CDR2 is SNEGSKA in the germline V gene (reference sequence). The CDR3 sequence is CSARSAGSYEQYF. CDR3 nucleotides: TGCAGTGCTAGATCTGCGGGGAGCTACGAGCAGTACTTC.